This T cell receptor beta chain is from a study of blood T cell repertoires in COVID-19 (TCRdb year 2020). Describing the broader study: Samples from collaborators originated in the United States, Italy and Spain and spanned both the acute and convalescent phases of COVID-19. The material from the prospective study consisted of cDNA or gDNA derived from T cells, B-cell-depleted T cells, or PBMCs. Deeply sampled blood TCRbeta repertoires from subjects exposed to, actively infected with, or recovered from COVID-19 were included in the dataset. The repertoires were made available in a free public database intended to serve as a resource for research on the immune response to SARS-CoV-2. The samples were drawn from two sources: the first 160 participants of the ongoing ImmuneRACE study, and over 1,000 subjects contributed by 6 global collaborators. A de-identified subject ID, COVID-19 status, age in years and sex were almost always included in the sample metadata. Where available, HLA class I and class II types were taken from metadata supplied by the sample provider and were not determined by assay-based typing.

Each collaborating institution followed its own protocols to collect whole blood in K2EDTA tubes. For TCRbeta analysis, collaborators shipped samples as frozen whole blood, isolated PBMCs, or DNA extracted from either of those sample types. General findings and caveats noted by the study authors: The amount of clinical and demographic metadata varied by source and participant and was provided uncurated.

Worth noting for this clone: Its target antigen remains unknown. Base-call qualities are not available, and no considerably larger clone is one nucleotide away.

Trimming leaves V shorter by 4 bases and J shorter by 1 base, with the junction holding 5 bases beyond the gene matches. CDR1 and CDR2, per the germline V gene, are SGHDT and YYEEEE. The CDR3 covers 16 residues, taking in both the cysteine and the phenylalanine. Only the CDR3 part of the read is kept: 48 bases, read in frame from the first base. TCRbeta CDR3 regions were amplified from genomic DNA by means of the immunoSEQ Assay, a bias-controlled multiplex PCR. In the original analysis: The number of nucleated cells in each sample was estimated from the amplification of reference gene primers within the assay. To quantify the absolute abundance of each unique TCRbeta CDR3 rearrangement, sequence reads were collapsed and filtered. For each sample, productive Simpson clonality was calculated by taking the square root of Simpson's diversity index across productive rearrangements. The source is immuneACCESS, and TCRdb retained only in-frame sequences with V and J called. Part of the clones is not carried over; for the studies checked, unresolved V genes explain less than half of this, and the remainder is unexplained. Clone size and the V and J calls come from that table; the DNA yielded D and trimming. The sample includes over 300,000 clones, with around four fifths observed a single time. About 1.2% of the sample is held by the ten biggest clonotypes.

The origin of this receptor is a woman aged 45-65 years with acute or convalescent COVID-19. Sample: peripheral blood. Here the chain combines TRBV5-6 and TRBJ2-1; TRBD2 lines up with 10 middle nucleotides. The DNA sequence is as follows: TGTGCCAGCAGCGGATTAGCGGGAGGATCCTACAATGAGCAGTTCTTC. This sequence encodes CASSGLAGGSYNEQFF.